This paragraph covers one T cell receptor beta chain sequence. Antigen unknown. Some clones are missing from TCRdb's copy, which holds only in-frame ones; the method was immunoSEQ multiplex PCR. This table holds more than 95,000 clones, almost 90% found once. The data originate from a study of T cell responses to AZD1222 COVID-19 vaccine. Whole-study results and caveats: The donors showed a predominance of white British ancestry and of females, with possible underestimation of clonal diversity. At baseline, just a handful of AZD1222 recipients tested seropositive.

CDR1 SGHDN and CDR2 FVKESK come from the germline V gene. J gave up 2 bases and V 4 bases, and 7 bases lay outside the gene matches. CDR3 length equals 16 residues. Sequenced here: peripheral blood, sampled on day 0 of AZD1222 vaccination. The chain carries TRBV14 and TRBJ2-3; TRBD2 agrees at 9 bases. The receptor comes from an adult in good health. The CDR3, as DNA: TGTGCCAGCAGCCGAGGGCTAGCGGGAATCACAGATACGCAGTATTTT. This sequence encodes CASSRGLAGITDTQYF.